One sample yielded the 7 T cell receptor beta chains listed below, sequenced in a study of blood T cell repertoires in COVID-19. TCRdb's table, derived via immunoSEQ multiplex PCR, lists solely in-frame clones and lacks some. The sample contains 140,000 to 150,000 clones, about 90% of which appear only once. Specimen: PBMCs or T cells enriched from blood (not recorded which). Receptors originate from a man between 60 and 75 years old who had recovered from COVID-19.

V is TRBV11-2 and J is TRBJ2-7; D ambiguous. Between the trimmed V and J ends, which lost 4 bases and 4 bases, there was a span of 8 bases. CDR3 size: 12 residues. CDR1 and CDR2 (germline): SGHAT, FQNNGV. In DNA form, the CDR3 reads TGTGCCAGCAGCTCCCCCCGTTACGAGCAGTACTTC. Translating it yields CASSSPRYEQYF.

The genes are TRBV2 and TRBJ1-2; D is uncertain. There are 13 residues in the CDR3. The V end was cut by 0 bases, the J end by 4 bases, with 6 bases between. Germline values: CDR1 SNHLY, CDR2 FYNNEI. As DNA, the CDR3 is TGTGCCAGCAGTGAAGCGCCGGGCTATGGCTACACCTTC. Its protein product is CASSEAPGYGYTF.

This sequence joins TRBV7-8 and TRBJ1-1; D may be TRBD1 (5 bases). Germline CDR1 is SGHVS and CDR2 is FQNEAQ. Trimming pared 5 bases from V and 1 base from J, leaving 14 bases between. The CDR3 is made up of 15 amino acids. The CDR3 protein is CASSLIGASNTEAFF. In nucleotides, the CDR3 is TGTGCCAGCAGCCTCATAGGGGCGTCGAACACTGAAGCTTTCTTT.

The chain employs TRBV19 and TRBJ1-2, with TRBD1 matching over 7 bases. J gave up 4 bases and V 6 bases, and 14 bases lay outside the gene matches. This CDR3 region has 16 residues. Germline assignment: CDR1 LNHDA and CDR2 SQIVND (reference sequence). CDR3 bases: TGTGCCAGTAGCTCCCCGGGTAGGGGGCAGGGCTATGGCTACACCTTC. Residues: CASSSPGRGQGYGYTF.

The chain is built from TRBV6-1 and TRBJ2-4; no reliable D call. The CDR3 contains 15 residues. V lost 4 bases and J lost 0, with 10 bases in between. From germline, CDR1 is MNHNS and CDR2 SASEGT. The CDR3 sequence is CASSAVPLAKNIQYF. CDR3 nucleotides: TGTGCCAGCAGTGCGGTCCCCTTAGCCAAAAACATTCAGTACTTC.

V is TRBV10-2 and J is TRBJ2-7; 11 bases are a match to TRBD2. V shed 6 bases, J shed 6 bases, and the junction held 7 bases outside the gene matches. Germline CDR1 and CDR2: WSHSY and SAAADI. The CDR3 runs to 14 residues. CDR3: CASSPLAGVGEQYF. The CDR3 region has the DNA TGCGCCAGCAGCCCACTAGCGGGAGTCGGCGAGCAGTACTTC.

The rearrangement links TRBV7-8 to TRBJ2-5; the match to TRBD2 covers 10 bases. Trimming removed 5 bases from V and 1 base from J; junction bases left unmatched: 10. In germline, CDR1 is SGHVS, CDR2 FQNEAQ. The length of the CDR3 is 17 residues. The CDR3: CASSRGTSDPPQETQYF. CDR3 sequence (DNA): TGTGCCAGCAGCCGAGGGACTAGCGATCCCCCCCAAGAGACCCAGTACTTC.